These 13 T cell receptor beta chains came from one sample sequenced in a study of control samples from healthy donors and cancer patients. Assay used: immunoSEQ multiplex PCR; TCRdb lists only in-frame clones, some missing. The sample shows roughly 88,000 clones, just under 85% of them seen only once. The source material was blood. The receptors were gathered from a man aged 30 to 39 in good health.

This clone was seen just once. The chain couples TRBV4-2 to TRBJ1-4; D remains unclear. This CDR3 has 15 amino acids. V was cut by 0 bases and J by 8 bases, with 13 bases left in between. Germline assignment: CDR1 LGHNA and CDR2 YNFKEQ. As DNA, the CDR3 is TGTGCCAGCAGCCAAGAGATGAGGGCCGGAGAAAAACTGTTTTTT. Translation gives CASSQEMRAGEKLFF.

J is TRBJ1-2 and V is TRBV2; D remains ambiguous. Trimming took 0 bases from V and 8 from J, leaving 10 bases between them. Germline V lookup: CDR1 SNHLY, CDR2 FYNNEI. The CDR3 sequence is 13 residues long. The CDR3 DNA is TGTGCCAGCAGTGAAGCGCGTCGCGGAGGCTACACCTTC. Amino acid sequence: CASSEARRGGYTF.

In this sample, this clone turned up once. The chain carries TRBV5-1 and TRBJ2-1; TRBD2 agrees at 8 bases. The CDR3 contains 15 residues. The ends lost 0 bases at V and 2 bases at J; junction bases unmatched: 1. Germline CDR1 and CDR2: SGHRS and YFSETQ. CDR3 nucleotide sequence: TGCGCCAGCAGCTTGGTTAGCGGGACCTACAATGAGCAGTTCTTC. Residues: CASSLVSGTYNEQFF.

This sequence joins TRBV16 and TRBJ1-2; 9 bases map to TRBD1. Losses at the gene ends were 5 bases for V and 5 bases for J; bases not matched to a gene: 3. Germline V gene data show CDR1 as KGHSY and CDR2 as FQNENV. The CDR3 runs to 13 residues. Written as DNA, the CDR3 is TGTGCCAGCAGCGAGACAGGGGGTTATGGCTACACCTTC. Its protein is CASSETGGYGYTF.

This chain uses TRBV2 with TRBJ1-2; D gene uncertain. This CDR3 is built from 14 residues. The germline gives CDR1 SNHLY, CDR2 FYNNEI. Trimming took off 2 bases at V and 8 bases at J, with 15 bases between the two ends. The CDR3 protein is CASSEYAPQSGYTF. CDR3 bases: TGTGCCAGCAGTGAATATGCCCCCCAGTCCGGCTACACCTTC.

The table lists this clone with a count of one. The CDR3 DNA follows: TGCGCCAGCAGTCCGGACATCTACGAGCAGTACTTC. Its protein product is CASSPDIYEQYF. The chain uses TRBV5-1 and TRBJ2-7, with a weak D call TRBD1 (5 bases). Per germline, CDR1 SGHRS and CDR2 YFSETQ. This CDR3 is built from 12 residues. V was trimmed by 5 bases and J by 3 bases, leaving 9 bases between them.

V is TRBV28 and J is TRBJ1-4; the match to TRBD1 covers 7 bases. Germline V gene lookup returns CDR1 MDHEN and CDR2 SYDVKM. V shed 5 bases and J 11 bases; nucleotides not matched to a gene: 8. The CDR3 extends over 13 amino acids. DNA for the CDR3: TGTGCCAGCAGTCACAGGGGTATATGGAAACTGTTTTTT. This encodes CASSHRGIWKLFF.

The chain links TRBV7-9 to TRBJ2-7; 11 bases agree with TRBD1. Trimming at V came to 5 bases and at J to 5 bases, leaving 8 bases not matched to a gene. The CDR3 covers 15 residues. Germline loops: CDR1 SEHNR, CDR2 FQNEAQ (reference sequence). CDR3 region: CASSRDRGLGNEQYF. The DNA for the CDR3 is TGTGCCAGCAGCAGGGACAGGGGGTTGGGAAACGAGCAGTACTTC.

Comment on this clone: Other DNA sequences in this specimen translate into the identical CDR3. J is TRBJ1-1 and V is TRBV7-9, with D possibly TRBD1 on 5 matching bases. Between the trimmed V and J ends, which lost 5 bases and 1 base, there was a span of 8 bases. This CDR3 comprises 13 residues. Germline CDR1 and CDR2: SEHNR and FQNEAQ (reference sequence). Here the CDR3 reads CASSPQGNTEAFF. CDR3 bases: TGTGCCAGCAGCCCTCAGGGGAACACTGAAGCTTTCTTT.

The chain combines TRBV2 with TRBJ1-5; no clear D gene. The CDR3 is made up of 16 amino acids. V was trimmed by 1 base and J by 1 base, leaving 11 bases between them. From germline, CDR1 is SNHLY and CDR2 FYNNEI. This CDR3 is CASSEGGRRSNQPQHF. Here the CDR3 DNA reads TGTGCCAGCAGTGAAGGGGGAAGGAGGAGCAATCAGCCCCAGCATTTT.

This rearrangement joins TRBV11-2 to TRBJ2-7; D gene ambiguous. This CDR3 has 15 amino acids. With 0 bases removed from V and 0 bases from J, the gap between germline ends came to 9 bases. The germline V gene has CDR1 SGHAT and CDR2 FQNNGV. CDR3 loop: CASSLEVYGSYEQYF. For the CDR3, the DNA is TGTGCCAGCAGCTTAGAGGTATACGGCTCCTACGAGCAGTACTTC.

V gene TRBV5-1 combines with J gene TRBJ2-5, with 8 bases lining up with TRBD1. Trimming cost V 0 bases and J 2 bases; bases outside gene matches: 21. The CDR3 is 21 amino acids. Germline assignment: CDR1 SGHRS and CDR2 YFSETQ. CDR3 residues: CASSLVAQGALRLEGQETQYF. CDR3 in DNA: TGCGCCAGCAGCTTGGTCGCTCAGGGGGCTCTCCGTTTAGAAGGTCAAGAGACCCAGTACTTC.

The chain employs TRBV4-1 and TRBJ1-3; 8 bases match TRBD1. V trimming: 1 base; J trimming: 4 bases; junction bases outside the gene matches: 15. The CDR3 has 19 amino acids. Germline V CDR1 and CDR2: MGHRA, YSYEKL. Here the CDR3 DNA reads TGCGCCAGCAGCCAAGGACTGGACCGGGCAGGGGGCATGGGAAACACCATATATTTT. Translating gives CASSQGLDRAGGMGNTIYF.